The sequence of this T cell receptor beta chain was determined in a study of T-cell reconstitution after alpha-beta-depleted transplantation in children. General observations from the study: In patients about two months after transplant, alpha-beta T cells reportedly arose from several hundred expanded graft clones. Certain patients had high TCRbeta diversity at day 60, and it came from recipient T cells and thymic progenitors that survived. T-cell counts and diversity were attributed mostly to newly produced T cells one year after transplant.

This clonotype was detected many times. Its antigen is undetermined. V lost 7 bases and J lost 1, with 14 bases in between. This CDR3 has 13 amino acids. Germline V gene lookup returns CDR1 SQVTM and CDR2 ANQGSEA. This sample's TCRbeta library carried unique molecular identifier barcodes. TCRdb analysed the PCR reads with MiXCR anew, one entry per CDR3 protein. The table lists 200,000 or so distinct CDR3 sequences, roughly 6.6% of them singletons. This specimen consisted of PBMCs, obtained before TCRalphabeta/CD19-depleted stem cell transplant. This sequence joins TRBV29-1 and TRBJ2-7; D remains unclear. The origin of this receptor is a boy aged 2 to 9 with acute lymphoblastic leukemia, due to receive a stem cell transplant. CDR3 amino acids: CSEKAARSYEQYF. CDR3 coding DNA: TGCAGCGAAAAGGCGGCACGGTCCTACGAGCAGTACTTC.